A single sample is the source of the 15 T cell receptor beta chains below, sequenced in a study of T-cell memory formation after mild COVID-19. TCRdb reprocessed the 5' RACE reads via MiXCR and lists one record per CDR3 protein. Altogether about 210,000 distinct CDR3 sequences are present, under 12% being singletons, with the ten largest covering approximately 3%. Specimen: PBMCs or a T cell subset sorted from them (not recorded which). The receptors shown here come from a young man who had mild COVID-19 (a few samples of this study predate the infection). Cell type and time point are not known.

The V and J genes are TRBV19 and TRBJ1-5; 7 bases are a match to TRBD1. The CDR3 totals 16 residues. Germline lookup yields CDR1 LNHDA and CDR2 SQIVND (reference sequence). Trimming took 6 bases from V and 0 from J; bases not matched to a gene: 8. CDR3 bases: TGTGCCAGTAGCCGGGACAGCCTTTATAGCAATCAGCCCCAGCATTTT. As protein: CASSRDSLYSNQPQHF.

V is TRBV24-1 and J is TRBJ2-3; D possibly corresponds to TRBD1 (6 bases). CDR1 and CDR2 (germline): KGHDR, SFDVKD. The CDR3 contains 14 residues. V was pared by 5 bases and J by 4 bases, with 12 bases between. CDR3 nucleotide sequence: TGTGCCACCAGTGCCTACAGGGTTGCAGATACGCAGTATTTT. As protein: CATSAYRVADTQYF.

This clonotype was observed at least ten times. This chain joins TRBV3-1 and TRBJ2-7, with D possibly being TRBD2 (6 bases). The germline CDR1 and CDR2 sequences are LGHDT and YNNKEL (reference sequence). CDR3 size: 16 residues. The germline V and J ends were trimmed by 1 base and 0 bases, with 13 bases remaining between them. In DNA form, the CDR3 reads TGTGCCAGCAGCCAAGTCCGACTAGGGAGCTCCTACGAGCAGTACTTC. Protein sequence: CASSQVRLGSSYEQYF.

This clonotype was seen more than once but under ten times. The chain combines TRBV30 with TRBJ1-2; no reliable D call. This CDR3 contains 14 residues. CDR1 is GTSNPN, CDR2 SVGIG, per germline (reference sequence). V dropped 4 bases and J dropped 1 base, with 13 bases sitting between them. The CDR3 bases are TGTGCCTGGACCGGTTACGCTAATAACTATGGCTACACCTTC. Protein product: CAWTGYANNYGYTF.

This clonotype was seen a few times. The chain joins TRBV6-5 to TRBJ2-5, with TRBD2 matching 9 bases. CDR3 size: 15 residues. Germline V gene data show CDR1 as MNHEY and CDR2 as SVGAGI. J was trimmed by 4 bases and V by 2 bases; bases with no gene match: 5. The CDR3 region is CASSYTGLAPETQYF. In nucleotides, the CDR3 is TGTGCCAGCAGTTACACGGGACTAGCACCAGAGACCCAGTACTTC.

This chain's CDR3 is CASSLEGSSADTQYF. The CDR3 coding sequence is TGCGCCAGCAGCTTGGAAGGGAGCTCCGCTGATACGCAGTATTTT. The rearrangement joins TRBV5-1 to TRBJ2-3; tentatively, D is TRBD2 (5 bases). CDR1 and CDR2 from the germline V gene are SGHRS and YFSETQ. Trimming pared 0 bases from V and 6 bases from J, leaving 14 bases between. The CDR3 covers 15 residues.

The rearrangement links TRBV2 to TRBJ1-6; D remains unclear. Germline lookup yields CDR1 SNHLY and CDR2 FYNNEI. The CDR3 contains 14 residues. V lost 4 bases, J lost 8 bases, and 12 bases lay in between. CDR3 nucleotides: TGTGCCAGCAGTGTTACAGCGACCCATTCACCCCTCCACTTT. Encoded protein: CASSVTATHSPLHF.

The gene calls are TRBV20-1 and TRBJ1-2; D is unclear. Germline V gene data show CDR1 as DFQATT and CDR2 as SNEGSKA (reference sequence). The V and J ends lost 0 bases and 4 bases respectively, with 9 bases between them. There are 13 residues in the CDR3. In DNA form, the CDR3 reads TGCAGTGCTAGAGATCTGCAGATCTATGGCTACACCTTC. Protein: CSARDLQIYGYTF.

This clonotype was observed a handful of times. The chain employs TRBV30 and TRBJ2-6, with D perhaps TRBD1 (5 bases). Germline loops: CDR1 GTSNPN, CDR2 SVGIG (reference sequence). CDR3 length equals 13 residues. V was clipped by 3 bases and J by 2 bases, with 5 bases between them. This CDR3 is CAWRTAGANVLTF. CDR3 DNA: TGTGCCTGGAGGACAGCTGGGGCCAACGTCCTGACTTTC.

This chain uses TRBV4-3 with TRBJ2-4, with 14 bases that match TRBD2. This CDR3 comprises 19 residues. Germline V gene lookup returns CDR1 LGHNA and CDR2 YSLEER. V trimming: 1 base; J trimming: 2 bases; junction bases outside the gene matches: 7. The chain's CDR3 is CASSQGTSGGSRTKNIQYF. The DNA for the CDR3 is TGCGCCAGCAGCCAAGGGACTAGCGGGGGGTCGAGGACCAAAAACATTCAGTACTTC.

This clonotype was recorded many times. The CDR3 here is CASSGGQSDTQYF. The DNA of the CDR3 is TGTGCCAGCAGTGGGGGGCAATCGGATACGCAGTATTTT. The J gene is TRBJ2-3, the V gene TRBV2; maybe TRBD1 (6 bases). The CDR3 loop spans 13 amino acids. Germline lookup yields CDR1 SNHLY and CDR2 FYNNEI. V was shortened by 4 bases and J by 6 bases, with 11 bases between the two germline ends. Full variable domain (remainder filled in from reference TRBV2 and TRBJ2-3): EPEVTQTPSHQVTQMGQEVILRCVPISNHLYFYWYRQILGQKVEFLVSFYNNEISEKSEIFDDQFSVERPDGSNFTLKIRSTKLEDSAMYFCASSGGQSDTQYFGPGTRLTVL.

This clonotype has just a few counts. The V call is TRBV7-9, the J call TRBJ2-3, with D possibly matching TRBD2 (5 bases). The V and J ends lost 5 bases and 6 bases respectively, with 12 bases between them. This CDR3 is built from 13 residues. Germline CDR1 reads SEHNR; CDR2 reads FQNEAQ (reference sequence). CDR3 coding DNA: TGTGCCAGCAGCCGGGGTACCGGGGATACGCAGTATTTT. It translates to CASSRGTGDTQYF.

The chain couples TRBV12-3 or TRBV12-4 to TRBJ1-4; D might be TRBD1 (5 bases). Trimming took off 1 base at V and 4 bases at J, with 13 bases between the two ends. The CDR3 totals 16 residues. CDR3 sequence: CASSLGPSGGNEKLFF. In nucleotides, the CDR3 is TGTGCCAGCAGTTTAGGGCCATCGGGGGGTAATGAAAAACTGTTTTTT.

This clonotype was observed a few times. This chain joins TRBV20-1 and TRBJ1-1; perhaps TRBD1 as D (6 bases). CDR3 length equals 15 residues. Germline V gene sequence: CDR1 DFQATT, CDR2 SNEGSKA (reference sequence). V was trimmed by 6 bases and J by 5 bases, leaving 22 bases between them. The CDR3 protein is CSARARGRGGTEAFF. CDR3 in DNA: TGCAGTGCCCGAGCCAGAGGGCGAGGGGGTACTGAAGCTTTCTTT.

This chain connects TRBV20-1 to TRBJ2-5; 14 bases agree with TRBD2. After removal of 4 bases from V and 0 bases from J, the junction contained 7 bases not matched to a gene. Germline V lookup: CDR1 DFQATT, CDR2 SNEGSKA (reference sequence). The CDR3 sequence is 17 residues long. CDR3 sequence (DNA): TGCAGTGCTAATCCCGGGACTAGCGGGGGCTACCAAGAGACCCAGTACTTC. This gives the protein CSANPGTSGGYQETQYF.